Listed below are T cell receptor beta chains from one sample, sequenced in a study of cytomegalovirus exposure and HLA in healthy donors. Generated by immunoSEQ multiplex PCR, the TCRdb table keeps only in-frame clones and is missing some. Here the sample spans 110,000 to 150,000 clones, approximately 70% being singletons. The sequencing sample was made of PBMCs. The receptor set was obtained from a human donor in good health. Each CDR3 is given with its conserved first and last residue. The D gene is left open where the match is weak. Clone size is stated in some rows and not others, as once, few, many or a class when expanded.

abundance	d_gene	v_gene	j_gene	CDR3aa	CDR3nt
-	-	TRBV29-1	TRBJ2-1	CSVEVTASSYNEQFF	TGCAGCGTTGAAGTGACGGCTAGCTCCTACAATGAGCAGTTCTTC
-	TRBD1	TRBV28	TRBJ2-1	CASSQQGSEQFF	TGTGCCAGCAGTCAACAGGGGAGTGAGCAGTTCTTC
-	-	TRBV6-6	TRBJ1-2	CASSYGGQRSYTF	TGTGCCAGCAGTTACGGTGGGCAACGCAGCTACACCTTC
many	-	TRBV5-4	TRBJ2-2	CASSKSTGNTGELFF	TGTGCCAGCAGTAAGTCAACGGGGAACACCGGGGAGCTGTTTTTT
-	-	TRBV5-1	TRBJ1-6	CASSLESSYNSPLHF	TGCGCCAGCAGCTTGGAGAGCTCCTATAATTCACCCCTCCACTTT
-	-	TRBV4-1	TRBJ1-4	CASSEHSATNEKLFF	TGCGCCAGCAGCGAGCACAGTGCAACTAATGAAAAACTGTTTTTT
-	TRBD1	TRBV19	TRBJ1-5	CASSATGGGQPQHF	TGTGCCAGTAGTGCGACAGGGGGCGGTCAGCCCCAGCATTTT
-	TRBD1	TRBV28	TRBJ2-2	CASSLFGTGNTGELFF	TGTGCCAGCAGTTTATTCGGGACAGGGAACACCGGGGAGCTGTTTTTT
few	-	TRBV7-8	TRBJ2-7	CASSLTAGSSYEQYF	TGTGCCAGCAGCTTAACGGCAGGCAGCTCCTACGAGCAGTACTTC
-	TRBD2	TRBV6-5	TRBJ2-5	CASSSTSGVTQYF	TGTGCCAGCAGCTCGACTAGCGGGGTAACCCAGTACTTC
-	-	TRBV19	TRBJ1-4	CASSGGDPEKLFF	TGTGCCAGTAGTGGGGGGGACCCCGAAAAACTGTTTTTT
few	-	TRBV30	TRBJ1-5	CAWSVRGPSGDQPQHF	TGTGCCTGGAGTGTACGAGGTCCGTCAGGGGACCAGCCCCAGCATTTT
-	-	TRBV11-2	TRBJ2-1	CASGHPTSLQFF	TGTGCCAGCGGCCACCCAACTAGCTTGCAGTTCTTC
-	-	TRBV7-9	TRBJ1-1	CASSLGGSNTEAFF	TGTGCCAGCAGCTTAGGAGGGAGTAACACTGAAGCTTTCTTT
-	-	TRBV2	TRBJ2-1	CASKPFGARNNEQFF	TGTGCCAGCAAACCTTTTGGGGCGCGGAACAATGAGCAGTTCTTC
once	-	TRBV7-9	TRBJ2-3	CASSLGQDSLTDTQYF	TGTGCCAGCAGCTTAGGGCAGGACAGCCTCACAGATACGCAGTATTTT
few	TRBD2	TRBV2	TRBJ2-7	CASSGLAAEQYF	TGTGCCAGCAGCGGACTAGCGGCCGAGCAGTACTTC
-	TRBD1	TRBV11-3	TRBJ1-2	CASSQPGQISYGYTF	TGTGCCAGCAGCCAACCGGGACAGATCAGCTATGGCTACACCTTC
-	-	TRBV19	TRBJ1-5	CASSIGRQGNQPQHF	TGTGCCAGTAGTATCGGTAGACAGGGCAATCAGCCCCAGCATTTT
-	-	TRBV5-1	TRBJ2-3	CASSLGQLSDTQYF	TGCGCCAGCAGCTTGGGACAGCTATCAGATACGCAGTATTTT
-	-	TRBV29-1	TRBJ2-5	CSVVRGQETQYF	TGCAGCGTGGTCCGGGGGCAAGAGACCCAGTACTTC
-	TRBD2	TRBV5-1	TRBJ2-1	CASSLGLAGSNEQFF	TGCGCCAGCAGCTTGGGACTAGCGGGGTCGAATGAGCAGTTCTTC
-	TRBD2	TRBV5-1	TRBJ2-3	CASSLVASGTDTQYF	TGCGCCAGCAGCTTGGTGGCTAGCGGGACGGATACGCAGTATTTT